The clone carrying this TCR beta chain was seen only a few times. Its antigen is still unknown. The data stem from a study of cytomegalovirus exposure and HLA in healthy donors. About the study: The approximately 120 validation repertoires matched the roughly 700 first-cohort repertoires in platform, a later analysis reported. Study results and caveats: Subsequent analysis found a tendency for first-cohort TCR clusters to co-occur within the 90 to 150 validation repertoires. Both high specificity and high sensitivity reportedly marked the classifier's diagnosis of cytomegalovirus status.

Measured with immunoSEQ multiplex PCR; TCRdb has only the in-frame clones, and not every one. The data show more than 140,000 clones, about 89% seen once. The CDR3 has 15 residues. V gave up 5 bases and J gave up 5 bases; unmatched junction bases: 9. Germline V gene data show CDR1 as SGHRS and CDR2 as YFSETQ. The genes are TRBV5-1 and TRBJ2-3, with TRBD2 identical over 9 bases. The clonotype comes from a young woman in good health and CMV-seropositive. The sequenced sample was PBMCs. CDR3 DNA: TGCGCCAGCAGATCGATAGCGGGAGTACAAGATACGCAGTATTTT. It translates to CASRSIAGVQDTQYF.